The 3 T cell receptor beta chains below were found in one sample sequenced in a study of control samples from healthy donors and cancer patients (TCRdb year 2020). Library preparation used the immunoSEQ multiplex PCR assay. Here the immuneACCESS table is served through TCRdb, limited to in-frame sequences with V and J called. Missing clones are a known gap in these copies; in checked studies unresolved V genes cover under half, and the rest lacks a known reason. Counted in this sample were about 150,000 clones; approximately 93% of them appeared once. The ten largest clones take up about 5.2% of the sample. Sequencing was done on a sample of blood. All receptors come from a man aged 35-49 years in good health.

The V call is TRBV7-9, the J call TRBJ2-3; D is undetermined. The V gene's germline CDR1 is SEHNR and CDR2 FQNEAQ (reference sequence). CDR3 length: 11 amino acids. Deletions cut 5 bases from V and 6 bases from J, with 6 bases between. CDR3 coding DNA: TGTGCCAGCAGCCTGAGGGATACGCAGTATTTT. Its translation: CASSLRDTQYF.

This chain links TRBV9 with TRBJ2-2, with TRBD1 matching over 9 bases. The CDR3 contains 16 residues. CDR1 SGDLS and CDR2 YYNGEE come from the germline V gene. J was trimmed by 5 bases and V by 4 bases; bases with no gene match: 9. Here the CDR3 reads CASSPRGTGNTGELFF. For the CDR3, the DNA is TGTGCCAGCAGCCCCAGGGGGACAGGGAATACCGGGGAGCTGTTTTTT.

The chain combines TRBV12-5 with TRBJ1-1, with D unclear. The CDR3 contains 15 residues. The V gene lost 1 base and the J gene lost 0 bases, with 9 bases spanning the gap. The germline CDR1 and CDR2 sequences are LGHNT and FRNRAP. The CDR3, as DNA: TGTGCTAGTGGTTTGGACCGGCGGTTGAACACTGAAGCTTTCTTT. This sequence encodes CASGLDRRLNTEAFF.